The 5 T cell receptor beta chains below come from one sample, sequenced in a study of persistence of HIV-infected CD4 T cells. Overlapping HIV-1 Gag 15-mer peptides at around 0.91 ug per peptide per mL were used. Sorting selected CD4+ T cells upregulating both CD40 ligand and CD69. The immunoSEQ assay was version 4, run in survey mode. Only in-frame clones appear in the TCRdb table, and some are missing; sequencing was by immunoSEQ multiplex PCR. The sample consists of about 30,000 clones, roughly three quarters of them appearing once. No antigen is known for these receptors. The starting material was CD4+ T cells sorted from PBMCs after roughly 20-hour stimulation, obtained from a patient who received antiretroviral therapy. These receptor sequences come from an adult man with HIV who was CMV-seropositive.

The chain carries TRBV3-1 (or the pseudogene TRBV3-2) and TRBJ1-2; TRBD1 matches at 7 bases. Germline CDR1 reads LGHDT; CDR2 reads YNNKEL (reference sequence). Trimming took 1 base from V and 2 from J; bases not matched to a gene: 1. The length of the CDR3 is 14 residues. The CDR3 DNA is TGTGCCAGCAGCCAAGGGGGACAGAACTATGGCTACACCTTC. Translation gives CASSQGGQNYGYTF.

The chain is built from TRBV4-2 and TRBJ2-7; 8 positions match TRBD2. Germline CDR1 reads LGHNA; CDR2 reads YNFKEQ. CDR3 size: 16 residues. V dropped 4 bases and J dropped 0; count of bases not matched to a gene: 8. The CDR3 is CASSLASGSSSYEQYF. DNA for the CDR3: TGTGCCAGCAGCCTCGCTAGCGGGTCCAGCTCCTACGAGCAGTACTTC.

The chain combines TRBV30 with TRBJ1-5; tentative D call: TRBD1 (6 bases). The CDR3 extends over 14 amino acids. CDR1 is GTSNPN and CDR2 is SVGIG in the germline V gene (reference sequence). Deletions cut 2 bases from V and 6 bases from J, with 14 bases between. CDR3 residues: CAWSTRGSGQPQHF. In nucleotides, the CDR3 is TGTGCCTGGAGTACCAGGGGATCCGGTCAGCCCCAGCATTTT. The whole variable domain, filled in from reference TRBV30 and TRBJ1-5, reads SQTIHQWPATLVQPVGSPLSLECTVEGTSNPNLYWYRQAAGRGLQLLFYSVGIGQISSEVPQNLSASRPQDRQFILSSKKLLLSDSGFYLCAWSTRGSGQPQHFGDGTRLSIL.

The chain uses TRBV27 and TRBJ2-3; 11 bases are shared with TRBD2. Germline values: CDR1 MNHEY, CDR2 SMNVEV (reference sequence). This CDR3 has 16 residues. J was trimmed by 2 bases and V by 4 bases; bases with no gene match: 5. This CDR3 is CASSSLAGGYTDTQYF. The CDR3 nucleotides are TGTGCCAGCAGTTCCCTAGCGGGGGGATACACAGATACGCAGTATTTT.

This chain connects TRBV6-6 to TRBJ1-3; D not resolved. Trimming stripped 0 bases from V and 0 bases from J, with 6 bases between. The CDR3 length is 15 residues. Germline lookup yields CDR1 MNHNY and CDR2 SVGAGI (reference sequence). The CDR3 bases are TGTGCCAGCAGTTACTCGCAGAGCTCTGGAAACACCATATATTTT. This encodes CASSYSQSSGNTIYF.